Listed below are T cell receptor beta chains from one sample, sequenced in a study of T cell responses to AZD1222 COVID-19 vaccine. The assay was immunoSEQ multiplex PCR, and TCRdb's table has in-frame clones only and misses some. Here the sample spans tens of thousands of clones, around 90% being singletons. The sample consisted of peripheral blood, taken on day 0 of AZD1222 vaccination. These TCRs come from an adult in good health. Both conserved end residues are part of each CDR3. A D gene is named only where the DNA matches it firmly. The size of a clone is reported for some rows only, either as once, few or many, or as a class for expanded clones.

len | abundance | j_gene | v_gene | d_gene | CDR3aa | CDR3nt
17 | - | TRBJ1-5 | TRBV21-1 | - | CASSSGTGGASNQPQHF | TGTGCCAGCAGCAGTGGGACAGGGGGCGCCTCCAATCAGCCCCAGCATTTT
13 | - | TRBJ2-2 | TRBV11-2 | - | CASSGLLTGELFF | TGTGCCAGCAGCGGCCTTCTCACCGGGGAGCTGTTTTTT
13 | - | TRBJ1-2 | TRBV12-3/TRBV12-4 | TRBD1 | CASSPRGRDGYTF | TGTGCCAGCAGTCCCAGGGGGCGCGATGGCTACACCTTC
12 | - | TRBJ2-2 | TRBV9 | - | CASSLATGELFF | TGTGCCAGCAGCCTCGCCACCGGGGAGCTGTTTTTT
17 | - | TRBJ1-1 | TRBV28 | TRBD1 | CASNPGGRGRSNTEAFF | TGTGCCAGCAACCCGGGGGGCAGGGGGCGATCGAACACTGAAGCTTTCTTT
15 | once | TRBJ1-2 | TRBV29-1 | TRBD1 | CSVDGTARRNYGYTF | TGCAGCGTCGATGGGACAGCCCGACGTAACTATGGCTACACCTTC
14 | - | TRBJ1-6 | TRBV9 | - | CASSVAGSWSPLHF | TGTGCCAGCAGCGTAGCCGGCAGCTGGTCACCCCTCCACTTT
13 | once | TRBJ2-2 | TRBV18 | - | CASSPPSSGELFF | TGTGCCAGCTCACCACCGAGTTCCGGGGAGCTGTTTTTT
11 | - | TRBJ2-1 | TRBV18 | - | CASSGQPEQFF | TGTGCCAGCTCAGGCCAGCCTGAGCAGTTCTTC
17 | - | TRBJ2-3 | TRBV5-1 | TRBD1 | CASSRTGQGSSTDTQYF | TGCGCCAGCAGCAGAACAGGACAGGGTTCTAGCACAGATACGCAGTATTTT
13 | - | TRBJ1-3 | TRBV19 | - | CATGRAQGNTIYF | TGTGCCACCGGCAGGGCGCAGGGAAACACCATATATTTT
11 | - | TRBJ1-4 | TRBV6-4 | - | CASSEPGQLFF | TGTGCCAGCAGTGAACCGGGACAATTGTTTTTT
15 | - | TRBJ1-6 | TRBV9 | TRBD1 | CASSDRGFYNSPLHF | TGTGCCAGCAGCGACAGGGGATTCTATAATTCACCCCTCCACTTT
13 | - | TRBJ1-1 | TRBV29-1 | TRBD1 | CSASGQLNTEAFF | TGCAGCGCCTCGGGACAGTTGAACACTGAAGCTTTCTTT
15 | - | TRBJ2-1 | TRBV14 | - | CASSQDAGPYNEQFF | TGTGCCAGCAGCCAAGACGCGGGGCCCTACAATGAGCAGTTCTTC
14 | - | TRBJ1-3 | TRBV9 | - | CASSVRDSGNTIYF | TGTGCCAGCAGCGTACGGGACTCTGGAAACACCATATATTTT
12 | - | TRBJ1-1 | TRBV10-3 | TRBD1 | CAIRGTDTEAFF | TGTGCCATCAGGGGGACAGACACTGAAGCTTTCTTT
15 | - | TRBJ2-5 | TRBV3-1/TRBV3-2 | TRBD2 | CASSQRGTNAETQYF | TGTGCCAGCAGCCAACGCGGGACTAATGCCGAGACCCAGTACTTC
15 | - | TRBJ1-5 | TRBV4-1 | TRBD1 | CASRRTGDSNQPQHF | TGCGCCAGCAGACGGACAGGGGATAGCAATCAGCCCCAGCATTTT
15 | - | TRBJ1-4 | TRBV5-5 | TRBD1 | CASSFLGTANEKLFF | TGTGCCAGCAGCTTTTTGGGGACAGCTAATGAAAAACTGTTTTTT
16 | - | TRBJ2-2 | TRBV4-2 | - | CASSQEKGLGTGELFF | TGTGCCAGCAGCCAGGAAAAGGGTTTGGGAACCGGGGAGCTGTTTTTT
13 | - | TRBJ1-6 | TRBV19 | TRBD1 | CATRGQYNSPLHF | TGTGCCACCCGGGGACAGTATAATTCACCCCTCCACTTT